The 12 T cell receptor beta chains reported below all come from one sample, sequenced in a study of blood T cell repertoires in COVID-19. Data came from immunoSEQ multiplex PCR; TCRdb stores just in-frame clones and leaves some out. This repertoire shows about 160,000 clones, roughly 82% found once; its top ten account for around 7%. The sequencing input was peripheral blood. Receptor source: a woman aged 40 to 50 with COVID-19, enrolled during active disease.

This clone was seen only once. CDR3 coding DNA: TGTGCCAGCAGAACTGGGTCTGCGGATGAGCAGTTCTTC. This sequence encodes CASRTGSADEQFF. The J gene is TRBJ2-1, the V gene TRBV28; D is unresolved. CDR3 length: 13 residues. With 6 bases removed from V and 8 bases from J, the gap between germline ends came to 14 bases. In germline, CDR1 is MDHEN, CDR2 SYDVKM.

This clone showed up just a few times. J is TRBJ2-3 and V is TRBV30; 9 bases agree with TRBD1. The V segment lost 4 bases and the J segment 3 bases; nucleotides outside the gene matches: 5. Germline V lookup: CDR1 GTSNPN, CDR2 SVGIG (reference sequence). The length of the CDR3 is 14 residues. The CDR3 DNA sequence: TGTGCCTGGATTTCTGGGACAGGGACAGATACGCAGTATTTT. Translating gives CAWISGTGTDTQYF.

This chain uses TRBV27 with TRBJ2-7; 10 nucleotides match TRBD1. CDR3 length: 14 amino acids. Trimming cost V 2 bases and J 7 bases; bases outside gene matches: 5. Germline V CDR1 and CDR2: MNHEY, SMNVEV (reference sequence). CDR3 sequence reads: CASSLGQGVWEQYF. The CDR3 DNA sequence: TGTGCCAGCAGTTTAGGACAGGGGGTTTGGGAGCAGTACTTC.

V and J are TRBV28 and TRBJ1-2; D gene unclear. CDR3 length equals 13 residues. V dropped 4 bases and J dropped 5 bases, with 11 bases sitting between them. Germline V gives CDR1 MDHEN, CDR2 SYDVKM. The CDR3 protein is CASSSFSSYGYTF. The CDR3 DNA follows: TGTGCCAGCAGTTCCTTTAGTAGTTATGGCTACACCTTC.

V gene TRBV2 combines with J gene TRBJ2-7; 7 bases map to TRBD2. Per germline, CDR1 SNHLY and CDR2 FYNNEI. There are 15 residues in the CDR3. V shed 6 bases, J shed 3 bases, and the junction held 11 bases outside the gene matches. The CDR3 reads CASSELGLKDYEQYF. Here the CDR3 DNA reads TGTGCCAGCAGCGAACTGGGACTAAAAGACTACGAGCAGTACTTC.

This chain joins TRBV30 and TRBJ2-1; D gene uncertain. Germline V gene lookup returns CDR1 GTSNPN and CDR2 SVGIG (reference sequence). The ends were cut back, 0 bases at V and 8 bases at J, with 8 bases in the middle. CDR3 length: 12 amino acids. CDR3 amino acids: CAWSVRVDEQFF. CDR3 in DNA: TGTGCCTGGAGTGTTCGGGTCGATGAGCAGTTCTTC.

The gene calls are TRBV7-9 and TRBJ2-5; D gene uncertain. Germline lookup yields CDR1 SEHNR and CDR2 FQNEAQ (reference sequence). CDR3 length: 12 residues. Trimming cost V 5 bases and J 4 bases, with 8 bases left between them. CDR3: CASSPHGETQYF. CDR3 DNA sequence: TGTGCCAGCAGCCCGCACGGAGAGACCCAGTACTTC.

The count of this clone is one. The chain is built from TRBV6-5 and TRBJ1-2, with 11 bases identical to TRBD1. V was clipped by 5 bases and J by 8 bases; unmatched bases: 10. Germline V lookup: CDR1 MNHEY, CDR2 SVGAGI. This CDR3 has 15 amino acids. The CDR3 DNA follows: TGTGCCAGCAGTCCTCAGGGACAGGGGGTTCCCGGCTACACCTTC. This encodes CASSPQGQGVPGYTF.

The V and J genes are TRBV5-1 and TRBJ2-3; 8 positions match TRBD2. CDR3 size: 17 residues. Per the germline V gene, CDR1 is SGHRS and CDR2 is YFSETQ. The trim removed 0 bases at V and 5 bases at J, leaving 11 bases unmatched. CDR3 amino acids: CASSLVSAGVGLDTQYF. The CDR3 DNA reads as TGCGCCAGCAGCTTGGTTTCAGCGGGAGTCGGTTTAGATACGCAGTATTTT.

The chain joins TRBV2 to TRBJ2-7; 12 bases fit TRBD2. Germline V gene sequence: CDR1 SNHLY, CDR2 FYNNEI. Trimming at V came to 5 bases and at J to 4 bases, leaving 6 bases not matched to a gene. This CDR3 comprises 15 residues. CDR3 sequence reads: CASSQLAGGRYEQYV. In DNA form, the CDR3 reads TGTGCCAGCAGTCAACTAGCGGGGGGCCGATACGAGCAGTACGTC.

CDR3 in amino acids: CASRRTQGTTEAFF. The CDR3 DNA sequence: TGTGCCAGTAGGCGTACACAGGGGACCACTGAAGCTTTCTTT. This chain connects TRBV19 to TRBJ1-1, with 7 bases fitting TRBD1. The CDR3 spans 14 residues. Germline loops: CDR1 LNHDA, CDR2 SQIVND (reference sequence). J gave up 4 bases and V 6 bases, and 8 bases lay outside the gene matches.

CDR3 DNA: TGTGCCAGCAGCTTAAATCCCCCGACAGGGATAGTAACAGATACGCAGTATTTT. Its protein product is CASSLNPPTGIVTDTQYF. The J gene is TRBJ2-3, the V gene TRBV7-6, with 7 bases identical to TRBD1. V was clipped by 2 bases and J by 3 bases; unmatched bases: 14. The CDR3 extends over 18 amino acids. The germline V gene has CDR1 SGHVS and CDR2 FNYEAQ.